Shown below are 9 T cell receptor beta chains from a single sample sequenced in a study of cytomegalovirus exposure and HLA in healthy donors. This PCR relied on a set of 60 Vbeta primers and 13 Jbeta primers. TCRdb's copy holds only in-frame clones and misses some; the assay was immunoSEQ multiplex PCR. The sample's table shows approximately 150,000 clones. The specimen was PBMCs. All receptors come from a woman aged 40-49 years in good health and CMV-seronegative.

This sequence joins TRBV19 and TRBJ2-7, with 13 nucleotides matching TRBD2. The V segment lost 3 bases and the J segment 2 bases; nucleotides outside the gene matches: 1. This CDR3 has 15 amino acids. The germline CDR1 and CDR2 sequences are LNHDA and SQIVND (reference sequence). In nucleotides, the CDR3 is TGTGCCAGTAGTATGGGACTAGCGGGGACCTACGAGCAGTACTTC. Translation gives CASSMGLAGTYEQYF.

The V call is TRBV2, the J call TRBJ1-1; TRBD1 might be the D (5 bases). Trimming took off 8 bases at V and 5 bases at J, with 18 bases between the two ends. The CDR3 consists of 14 residues. Germline lookup yields CDR1 SNHLY and CDR2 FYNNEI. The CDR3, as DNA: TGTGCCAGCGGTAACTGGGCAGGGCGAACTGAAGCTTTCTTT. This encodes CASGNWAGRTEAFF. Filled out from reference TRBV2 and TRBJ1-1, the complete variable domain reads EPEVTQTPSHQVTQMGQEVILRCVPISNHLYFYWYRQILGQKVEFLVSFYNNEISEKSEIFDDQFSVERPDGSNFTLKIRSTKLEDSAMYFCASGNWAGRTEAFFGQGTRLTVV.

The rearrangement joins TRBV19 to TRBJ2-2; TRBD1 matches 8 bases. Trimming removed 9 bases from V and 1 base from J; junction bases left unmatched: 4. This CDR3 region has 14 residues. Per the germline V gene, CDR1 is LNHDA and CDR2 is SQIVND (reference sequence). CDR3 sequence reads: CASSGTGNTGELFF. The CDR3 coding sequence is TGTGCCAGCTCCGGGACAGGGAACACCGGGGAGCTGTTTTTT.

The V call is TRBV6-5, the J call TRBJ2-7; 7 bases fit TRBD2. Trimming cost V 2 bases and J 4 bases; bases outside gene matches: 5. Germline CDR1 reads MNHEY; CDR2 reads SVGAGI. CDR3 length equals 14 residues. CDR3 nucleotides: TGTGCCAGCAGTTACGGACGGGGGGAGTACGAGCAGTACGTC. This translates into CASSYGRGEYEQYV.

The chain couples TRBV28 to TRBJ1-2; a weak D match, TRBD1 (6 bases). This CDR3 is 13 amino acids long. CDR1 is MDHEN and CDR2 is SYDVKM in the germline V gene. V gave up 4 bases and J gave up 5 bases, with 11 bases separating them. The CDR3 coding sequence is TGTGCCAGCAGTTCCGACCAGGGGTATGGCTACACCTTC. The encoded protein is CASSSDQGYGYTF.

The chain couples TRBV27 to TRBJ1-2; TRBD1 agrees at 9 bases. Germline V gene lookup returns CDR1 MNHEY and CDR2 SMNVEV (reference sequence). V was pared by 5 bases and J by 1 base, with 11 bases of the junction left unmatched. The CDR3 has 17 residues. The DNA for the CDR3 is TGTGCCAGCAGTCCTACGCCGGGACAGGGTTTTAACTATGGCTACACCTTC. This translates into CASSPTPGQGFNYGYTF.

As DNA, the CDR3 is TGCGCCAGCAGGATTCAGGGACAGGGGGCCTACGAGCAGTACTTC. Encoded protein: CASRIQGQGAYEQYF. This chain connects TRBV5-1 to TRBJ2-7, with 11 bases matching TRBD1. Germline loops: CDR1 SGHRS, CDR2 YFSETQ. The CDR3 runs 15 residues. The V segment lost 5 bases and the J segment 2 bases; nucleotides outside the gene matches: 6.

The chain is built from TRBV28 and TRBJ2-3; 11 bases agree with TRBD2. V trimming: 2 bases; J trimming: 7 bases; junction bases outside the gene matches: 5. The CDR3 spans 15 residues. From germline, CDR1 is MDHEN and CDR2 SYDVKM. This CDR3 reads CASSLSTSGGYTQYF. The CDR3 DNA is TGTGCCAGCAGTTTAAGCACTAGCGGGGGATATACGCAGTATTTT.

J is TRBJ1-2 and V is TRBV5-4, with 7 bases lining up with TRBD1. This CDR3 is built from 13 residues. The germline gives CDR1 SGHNT, CDR2 YYREEE (reference sequence). V shed 9 bases, J shed 4 bases, and the junction held 9 bases outside the gene matches. CDR3 amino acids: CAIWRQGTYGYTF. CDR3 DNA sequence: TGTGCCATCTGGCGACAGGGCACCTATGGCTACACCTTC.